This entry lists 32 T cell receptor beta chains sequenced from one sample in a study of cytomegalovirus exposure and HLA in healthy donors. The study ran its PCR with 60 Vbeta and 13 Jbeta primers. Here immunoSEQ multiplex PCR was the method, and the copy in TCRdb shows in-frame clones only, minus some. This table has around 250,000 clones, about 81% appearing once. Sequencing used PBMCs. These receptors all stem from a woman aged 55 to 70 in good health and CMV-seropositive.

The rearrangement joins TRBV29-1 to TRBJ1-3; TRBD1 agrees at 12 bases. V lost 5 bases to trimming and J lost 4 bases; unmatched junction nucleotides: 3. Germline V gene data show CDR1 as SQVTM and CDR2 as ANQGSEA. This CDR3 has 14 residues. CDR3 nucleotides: TGCAGCGTTCGGGACAGGGGGCTCGGAAACACCATATATTTT. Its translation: CSVRDRGLGNTIYF.

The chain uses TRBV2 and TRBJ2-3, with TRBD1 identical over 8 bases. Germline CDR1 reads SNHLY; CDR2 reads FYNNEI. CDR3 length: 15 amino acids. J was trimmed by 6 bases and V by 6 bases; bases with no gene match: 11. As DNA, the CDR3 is TGTGCCAGCAGAAGACAGGGGAGCACTTCGGATACGCAGTATTTT. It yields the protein CASRRQGSTSDTQYF.

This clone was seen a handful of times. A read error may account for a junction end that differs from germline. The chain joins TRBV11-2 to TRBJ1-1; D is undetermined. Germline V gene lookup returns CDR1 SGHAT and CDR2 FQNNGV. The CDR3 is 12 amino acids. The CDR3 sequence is CASSPLALEALF. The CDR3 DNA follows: TGTGCCAGCAGTCCCCTAGCCCTTGAAGCTCTCTTT.

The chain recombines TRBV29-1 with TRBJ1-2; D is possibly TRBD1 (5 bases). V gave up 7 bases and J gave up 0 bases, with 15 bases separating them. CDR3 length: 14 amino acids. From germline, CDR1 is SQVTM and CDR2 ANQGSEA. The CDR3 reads CSAEGAVANYGYTF. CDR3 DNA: TGCAGCGCAGAAGGGGCGGTAGCTAACTATGGCTACACCTTC.

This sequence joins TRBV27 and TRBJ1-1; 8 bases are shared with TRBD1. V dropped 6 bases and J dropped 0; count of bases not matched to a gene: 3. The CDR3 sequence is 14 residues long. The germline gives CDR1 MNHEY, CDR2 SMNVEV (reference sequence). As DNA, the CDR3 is TGTGCCAGCAGCACAGGGGGAATGAACACTGAAGCTTTCTTT. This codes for CASSTGGMNTEAFF.

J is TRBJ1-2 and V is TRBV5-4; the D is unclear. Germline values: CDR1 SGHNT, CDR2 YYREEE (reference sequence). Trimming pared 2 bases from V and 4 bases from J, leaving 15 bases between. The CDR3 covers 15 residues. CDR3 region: CASSFRISPFYGYTF. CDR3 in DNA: TGTGCCAGCAGCTTCAGAATTTCGCCATTCTATGGCTACACCTTC. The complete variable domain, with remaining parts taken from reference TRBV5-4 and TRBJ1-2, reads ETGVTQSPTHLIKTRGQQVTLRCSSQSGHNTVSWYQQALGQGPQFIFQYYREEENGRGNFPPRFSGLQFPNYSSELNVNALELDDSALYLCASSFRISPFYGYTFGSGTRLTVV.

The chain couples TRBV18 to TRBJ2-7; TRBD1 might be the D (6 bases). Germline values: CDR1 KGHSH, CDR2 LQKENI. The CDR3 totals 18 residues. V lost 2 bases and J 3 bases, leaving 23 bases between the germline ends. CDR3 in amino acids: CASSPMAAGAHVGYEQYF. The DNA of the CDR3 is TGTGCCAGCTCACCAATGGCGGCAGGGGCCCACGTCGGCTACGAGCAGTACTTC.

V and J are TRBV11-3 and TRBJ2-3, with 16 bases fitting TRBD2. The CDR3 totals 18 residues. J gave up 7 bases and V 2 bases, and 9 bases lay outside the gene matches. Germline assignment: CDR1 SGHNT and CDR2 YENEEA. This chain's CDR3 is CASSLSRGTSGRANTQYF. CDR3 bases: TGTGCCAGCAGCTTATCCCGCGGGACTAGCGGGAGGGCGAATACGCAGTATTTT.

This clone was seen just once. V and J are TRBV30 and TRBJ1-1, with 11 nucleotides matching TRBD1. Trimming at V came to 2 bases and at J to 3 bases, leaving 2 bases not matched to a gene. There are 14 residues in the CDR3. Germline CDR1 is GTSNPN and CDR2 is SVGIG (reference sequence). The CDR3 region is CAWSRDRGYTEAFF. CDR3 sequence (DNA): TGTGCCTGGAGTCGGGACAGGGGGTACACTGAAGCTTTCTTT.

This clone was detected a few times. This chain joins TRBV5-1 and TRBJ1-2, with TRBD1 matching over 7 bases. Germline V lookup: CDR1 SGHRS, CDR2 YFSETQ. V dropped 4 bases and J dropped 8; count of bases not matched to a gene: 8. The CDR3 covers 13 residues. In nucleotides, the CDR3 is TGCGCCAGCAGCCCCGGACAGGATTTGGGCTACACCTTC. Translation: CASSPGQDLGYTF. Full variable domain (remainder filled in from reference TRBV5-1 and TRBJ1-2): KAGVTQTPRYLIKTRGQQVTLSCSPISGHRSVSWYQQTPGQGLQFLFEYFSETQRNKGNFPGRFSGRQFSNSRSEMNVSTLELGDSALYLCASSPGQDLGYTFGSGTRLTVV.

The CDR3 DNA is TGTGCCAGCAGTTACGGACAGGGGGCGGGCTATGGCTACACCTTC. Translation gives CASSYGQGAGYGYTF. The chain carries TRBV6-5 and TRBJ1-2; TRBD1 aligns across 11 bases. The junction had 3 bases not matched to a gene; V was cut back by 2 bases and J by 4 bases. Germline V lookup: CDR1 MNHEY, CDR2 SVGAGI. The CDR3 extends over 15 amino acids.

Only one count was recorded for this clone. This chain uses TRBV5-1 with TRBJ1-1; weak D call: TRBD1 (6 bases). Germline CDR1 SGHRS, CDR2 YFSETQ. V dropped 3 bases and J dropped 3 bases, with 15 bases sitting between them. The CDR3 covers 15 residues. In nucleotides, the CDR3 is TGCGCCAGCAGCTATGGAGGACAGTCCTACACTGAAGCTTTCTTT. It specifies CASSYGGQSYTEAFF. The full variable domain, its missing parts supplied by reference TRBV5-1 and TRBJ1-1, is KAGVTQTPRYLIKTRGQQVTLSCSPISGHRSVSWYQQTPGQGLQFLFEYFSETQRNKGNFPGRFSGRQFSNSRSEMNVSTLELGDSALYLCASSYGGQSYTEAFFGQGTRLTVV.

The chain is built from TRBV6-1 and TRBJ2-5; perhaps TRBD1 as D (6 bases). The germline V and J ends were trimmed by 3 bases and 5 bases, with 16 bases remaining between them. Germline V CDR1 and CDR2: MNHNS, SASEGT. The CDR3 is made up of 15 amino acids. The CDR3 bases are TGTGCCAGCAGTGACGGGACAACGGCCGGGGAGACCCAGTACTTC. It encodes CASSDGTTAGETQYF.

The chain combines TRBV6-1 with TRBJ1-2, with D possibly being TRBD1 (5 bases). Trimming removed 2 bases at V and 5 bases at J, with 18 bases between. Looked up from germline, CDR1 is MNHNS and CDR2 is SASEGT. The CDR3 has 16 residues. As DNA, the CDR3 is TGTGCCAGCAGTGAAATTCGTAGGGGTCGACAATATGGCTACACCTTC. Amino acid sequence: CASSEIRRGRQYGYTF.

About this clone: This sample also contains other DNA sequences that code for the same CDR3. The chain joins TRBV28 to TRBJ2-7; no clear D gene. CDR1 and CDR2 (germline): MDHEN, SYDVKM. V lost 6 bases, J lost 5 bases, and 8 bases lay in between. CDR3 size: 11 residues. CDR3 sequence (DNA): TGTGCCAGCAGCCTCCGGGACGAGCAGTACTTC. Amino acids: CASSLRDEQYF.

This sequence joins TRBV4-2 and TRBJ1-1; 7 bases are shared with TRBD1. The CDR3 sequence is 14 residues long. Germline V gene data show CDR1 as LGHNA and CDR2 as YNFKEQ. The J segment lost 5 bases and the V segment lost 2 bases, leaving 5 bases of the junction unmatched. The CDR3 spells CASSQIQGSTEAFF. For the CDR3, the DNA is TGTGCCAGCAGCCAAATACAGGGGTCTACTGAAGCTTTCTTT.

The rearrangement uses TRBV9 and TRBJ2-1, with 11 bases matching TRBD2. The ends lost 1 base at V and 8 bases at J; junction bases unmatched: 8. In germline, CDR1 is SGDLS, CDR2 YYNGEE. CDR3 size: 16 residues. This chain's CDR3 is CASSVKGLAAIDEQFF. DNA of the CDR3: TGTGCCAGCAGCGTAAAGGGACTAGCGGCCATCGATGAGCAGTTCTTC.

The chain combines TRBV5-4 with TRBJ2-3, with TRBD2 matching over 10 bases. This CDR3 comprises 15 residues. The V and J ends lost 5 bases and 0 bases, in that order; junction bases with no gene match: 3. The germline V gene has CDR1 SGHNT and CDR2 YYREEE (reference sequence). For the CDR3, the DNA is TGTGCCAGCAGGCGGACTAGCGGAAGCACAGATACGCAGTATTTT. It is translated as CASRRTSGSTDTQYF.

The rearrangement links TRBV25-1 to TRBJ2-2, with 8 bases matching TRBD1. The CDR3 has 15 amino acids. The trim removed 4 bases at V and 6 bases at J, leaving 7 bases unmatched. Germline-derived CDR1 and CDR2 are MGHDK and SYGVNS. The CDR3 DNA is TGTGCCAGCAGTGCCCCCAGGGGGCGGTCCGGGGAGCTGTTTTTT. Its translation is CASSAPRGRSGELFF.

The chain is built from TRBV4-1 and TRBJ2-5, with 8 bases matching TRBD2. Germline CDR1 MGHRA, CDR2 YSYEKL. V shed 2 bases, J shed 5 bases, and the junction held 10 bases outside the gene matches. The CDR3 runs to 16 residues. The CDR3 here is CASSQNPSGREETQYF. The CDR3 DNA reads TGCGCCAGCAGCCAAAACCCAAGCGGGAGAGAGGAGACCCAGTACTTC.

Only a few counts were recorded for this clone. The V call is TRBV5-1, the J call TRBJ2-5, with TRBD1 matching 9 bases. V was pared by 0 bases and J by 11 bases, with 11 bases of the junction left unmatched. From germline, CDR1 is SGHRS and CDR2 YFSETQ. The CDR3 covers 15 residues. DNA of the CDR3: TGCGCCAGCAGCTTGGCACAGGGGGCGTTTACTAAGCAGTACTTC. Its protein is CASSLAQGAFTKQYF.

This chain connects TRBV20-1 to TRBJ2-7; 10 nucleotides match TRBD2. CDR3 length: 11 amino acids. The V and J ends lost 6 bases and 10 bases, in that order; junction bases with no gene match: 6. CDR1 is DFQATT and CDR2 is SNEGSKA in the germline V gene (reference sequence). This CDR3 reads CSAPLAGAQYF. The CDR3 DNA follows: TGCAGTGCCCCCCTAGCGGGAGCTCAGTACTTC.

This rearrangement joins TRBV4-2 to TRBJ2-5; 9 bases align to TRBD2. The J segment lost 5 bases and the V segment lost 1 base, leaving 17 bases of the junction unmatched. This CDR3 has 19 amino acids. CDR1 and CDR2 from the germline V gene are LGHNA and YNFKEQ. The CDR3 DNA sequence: TGTGCCAGCAGCCAAGTGGATACCCTGGCGGGGGGGGGTGGGGAGACCCAGTACTTC. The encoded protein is CASSQVDTLAGGGGETQYF.

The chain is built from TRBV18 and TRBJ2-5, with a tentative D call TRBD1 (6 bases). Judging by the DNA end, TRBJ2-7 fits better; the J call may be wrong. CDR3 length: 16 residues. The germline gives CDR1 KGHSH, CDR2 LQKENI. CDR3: CASSPLRPTQGYEQYF. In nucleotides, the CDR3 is TGTGCCAGCTCACCACTCCGACCTACACAGGGATACGAGCAGTACTTC.

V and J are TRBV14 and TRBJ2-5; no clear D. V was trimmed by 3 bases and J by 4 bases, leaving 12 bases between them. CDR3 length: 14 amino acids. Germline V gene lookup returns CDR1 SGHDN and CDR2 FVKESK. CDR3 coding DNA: TGTGCCAGCAGCCATGGCATCACGGGAGAGACCCAGTACTTC. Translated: CASSHGITGETQYF.

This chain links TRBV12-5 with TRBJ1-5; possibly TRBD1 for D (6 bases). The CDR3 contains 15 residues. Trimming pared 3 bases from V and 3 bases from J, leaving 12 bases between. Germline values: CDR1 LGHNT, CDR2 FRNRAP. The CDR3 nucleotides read TGTGCTAGTGGTTTTTCGGGGGGCCCCAATCAGCCCCAGCATTTT. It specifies CASGFSGGPNQPQHF.

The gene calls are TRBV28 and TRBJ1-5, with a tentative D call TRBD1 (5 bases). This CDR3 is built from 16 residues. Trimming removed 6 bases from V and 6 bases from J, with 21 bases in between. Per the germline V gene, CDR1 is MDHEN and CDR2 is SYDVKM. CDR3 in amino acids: CASRSQVGGGGQPQHF. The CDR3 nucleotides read TGTGCCAGCAGGTCCCAGGTGGGGGGGGGTGGTCAGCCCCAGCATTTT.

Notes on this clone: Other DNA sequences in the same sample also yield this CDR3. CDR3 in DNA: TGTGCCAGCAGTCTCCGGGGGGGACGGAACACCATATATTTT. Its protein is CASSLRGGRNTIYF. The rearrangement joins TRBV28 to TRBJ1-3; the D gene is possibly TRBD1 (5 bases). CDR3 length: 14 residues. Deletions cut 5 bases from V and 7 bases from J, with 15 bases between. Germline V lookup: CDR1 MDHEN, CDR2 SYDVKM. The full variable domain, in which reference TRBV28 and TRBJ1-3 provide the parts outside the CDR3, is DVKVTQSSRYLVKRTGEKVFLECVQDMDHENMFWYRQDPGLGLRLIYFSYDVKMKEKGDIPEGYSVSREKKERFSLILESASTNQTSMYLCASSLRGGRNTIYFGEGSWLTVV.

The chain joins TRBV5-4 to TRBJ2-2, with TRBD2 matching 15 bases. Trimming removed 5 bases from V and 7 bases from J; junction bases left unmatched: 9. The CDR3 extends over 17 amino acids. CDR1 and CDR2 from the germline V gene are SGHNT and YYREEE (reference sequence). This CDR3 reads CASSSGTSGRQSGELFF. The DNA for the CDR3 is TGTGCCAGCAGTTCCGGGACTAGCGGGAGGCAGAGCGGGGAGCTGTTTTTT.

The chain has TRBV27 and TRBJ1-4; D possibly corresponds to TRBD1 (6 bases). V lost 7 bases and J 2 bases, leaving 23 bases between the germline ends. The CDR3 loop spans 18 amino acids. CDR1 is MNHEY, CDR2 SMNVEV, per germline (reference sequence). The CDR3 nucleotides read TGTGCCAGCACCTCACGGGGGGCAAAGCGTTCGACTAATGAAAAACTGTTTTTT. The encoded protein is CASTSRGAKRSTNEKLFF.

The CDR3 loop reads CASSRTSGRNTGELFF. The CDR3 DNA reads as TGCGCCAGCTCCAGGACTAGCGGGAGGAACACCGGGGAGCTGTTTTTT. This chain connects TRBV10-1 to TRBJ2-2, with 13 bases identical to TRBD2. The germline V gene has CDR1 WNHNN and CDR2 SYGVQD (reference sequence). The length of the CDR3 is 16 residues. J gave up 1 base and V 8 bases, and 4 bases lay outside the gene matches.

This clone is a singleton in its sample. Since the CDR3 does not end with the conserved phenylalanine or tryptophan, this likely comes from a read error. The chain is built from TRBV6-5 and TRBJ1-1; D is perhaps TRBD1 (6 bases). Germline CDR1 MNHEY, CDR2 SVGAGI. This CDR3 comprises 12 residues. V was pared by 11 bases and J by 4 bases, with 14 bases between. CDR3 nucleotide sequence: TGTGCCGTCAGGGGTTTAGCCACTGAAGCTTTCCTT. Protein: CAVRGLATEAFL.